This TCR beta chain was found in a study of blood T cell repertoires in COVID-19. Resolution of symptoms, clearance, or two negative PCRs was present in recovered Cohort 3 donors. In this sample, this clone turned up many times. Sequencing was performed with immunoSEQ multiplex PCR; in TCRdb, only in-frame clones are kept and a portion is missing. The table includes about 190,000 clones, roughly 84% detected once. This CDR3 is built from 15 residues. The germline CDR1 and CDR2 sequences are SGHRS and YFSETQ. The V and J ends lost 7 bases and 3 bases, in that order; junction bases with no gene match: 10.

The receptor was isolated from a woman aged 25 to 45 who had recovered from COVID-19. The sample consisted of PBMCs or T cells enriched from blood (not recorded which). The chain couples TRBV5-1 to TRBJ2-1; 7 nucleotides line up with TRBD1. The CDR3: CASSSGTADYNEQFF. The CDR3 nucleotides are TGCGCCAGCTCCTCCGGGACAGCAGACTACAATGAGCAGTTCTTC.